A selection of T cell receptor beta chains follows, all from one sample in a study of blood T cell repertoires in COVID-19. Method: immunoSEQ multiplex PCR; TCRdb's copy keeps in-frame clones and lacks some. The sample has 65,000 to 90,000 clones; roughly nine tenths are singletons. The sequenced sample consisted of peripheral blood. These receptors originate from a man aged 45-65 years with acute or convalescent COVID-19. CDR3s include the opening cysteine and the closing phenylalanine or tryptophan. A D gene is named only where the DNA matches it firmly. Expanded clones are given a class, and other clones once, few, many or no size at all.

J	V	size	D	DNA	CDR3
TRBJ2-3	TRBV5-5	-	TRBD2	TGTGCCAGCAGCCAGGGACTAGCGGGGGGTTATCTCACAGATACGCAGTATTTT	CASSQGLAGGYLTDTQYF
TRBJ1-5	TRBV5-5	-	-	TGTGCCAGCAGCTCGACAGGAGCCAATCAGCCCCAGCATTTT	CASSSTGANQPQHF
TRBJ2-1	TRBV27	once	TRBD1	TGTGCCAGCAGTCTGGACAGGGGGCGCCTGTTCTTC	CASSLDRGRLFF
TRBJ2-5	TRBV3-1/TRBV3-2	-	TRBD1	TGTGCCAGCAGCCTTTTGGCTGGGACAGGGACGTCGGAGACCCAGTACTTC	CASSLLAGTGTSETQYF
TRBJ1-2	TRBV5-1	-	-	TGCGCCAGCAGCCCCCTCGGAGGGCAGGGCAGCCCCTATGGCTACACCTTC	CASSPLGGQGSPYGYTF
TRBJ2-5	TRBV6-1	-	TRBD1	TGTGCCAGCAGACAGGGGGCTGAGGAGACCCAGTACTTC	CASRQGAEETQYF
TRBJ1-2	TRBV28	once	-	TGTGCCAGCAGTCCACTCCCGGGCGGGGGTGGCGGCTACACCTTC	CASSPLPGGGGGYTF
TRBJ1-1	TRBV19	-	-	TGTGCCAGTAGTCCCCTTTCAGCGGGGTCAACTGAAGCTTTCTTT	CASSPLSAGSTEAFF
TRBJ1-6	TRBV1	medium-sized	-	TGCACCAGCAGCCGCCGGGACAGGGACAATTCACCCCTCCACTTT	CTSSRRDRDNSPLHF
TRBJ2-7	TRBV12-5	-	-	TGTGCTAGTGGTTTGGCCACCTACGAGCAGTACTTC	CASGLATYEQYF
TRBJ1-3	TRBV28	-	TRBD1	TGTGCCAGCAGTAGGGGGCCCAGTCCCCCAAACACCATATATTTT	CASSRGPSPPNTIYF
TRBJ2-3	TRBV19	few	TRBD1	TGTGCCAGTAGTGTTCAGGGGGCAGATACGCAGTATTTT	CASSVQGADTQYF
TRBJ1-2	TRBV27	-	-	TGTGCCAGCAGTCTAGCCCAACACCAGGGGTACTATGGCTACACCTTC	CASSLAQHQGYYGYTF
TRBJ1-1	TRBV2	once	-	TGTGCCAGCAGTGAAACGTGGAGCCCGAACACTGAAGCTTTCTTT	CASSETWSPNTEAFF
TRBJ1-2	TRBV7-9	once	TRBD1	TGTGCCAGCAGCCGGACAGGGGGCAACTATGGCTACACCTTC	CASSRTGGNYGYTF
TRBJ2-1	TRBV10-3	-	-	TGTGCCATAAGGTCCCGAGGTGAGCAGTTCTTC	CAIRSRGEQFF
TRBJ2-1	TRBV5-1	-	-	TGCGCCAGCAAAAAGCACAATGAGCAGTTCTTC	CASKKHNEQFF
TRBJ1-6	TRBV7-9	once	TRBD1	TGTGCCAGCAGCCCACCCACAGGGGTCGGTTCACCCCTCCACTTT	CASSPPTGVGSPLHF
TRBJ2-2	TRBV19	-	-	TGTGCCAGTAGCTATATGACCGGGGAGCTGTTTTTT	CASSYMTGELFF
TRBJ2-2	TRBV6-5	-	TRBD2	TGTGCCAGCAGAGTTAGCGGGGGAACCACCGGGGAGCTGTTTTTT	CASRVSGGTTGELFF
TRBJ2-3	TRBV20-1	-	-	TGCAGTGCCAGTGCAGGGGTCAGCACAGATACGCAGTATTTT	CSASAGVSTDTQYF
TRBJ2-2	TRBV7-3	once	TRBD2	TGTGCCAGCAGCCTGGGGGAGGGCACCGGGGAGCTGTTTTTT	CASSLGEGTGELFF
TRBJ2-7	TRBV4-1	few	TRBD2	TGCGCCAGCAGCCAAACCGGGACTAGCGGGGCCGAGCAGTACTTC	CASSQTGTSGAEQYF
TRBJ2-6	TRBV5-6	-	-	TGTGCCAGCACCCAGGGATGGGGGCGGGACAGCAACGTCCTGACTTTC	CASTQGWGRDSNVLTF
TRBJ1-1	TRBV5-1	-	-	TGCGCCAGCAGCCTTTCCCCAGGGTGGGGGAACACTGAAGCTTTCTTT	CASSLSPGWGNTEAFF
TRBJ1-1	TRBV7-8	-	TRBD1	TGTGCCAGCAGCTTAACGGCAGGGGGGCACACTGAAGCTTTCTTT	CASSLTAGGHTEAFF
TRBJ1-5	TRBV7-9	-	-	TGTGCCAGCAGCTTAGGAAGTGGCGGTGGTTGGCAGCCCCAGCATTTT	CASSLGSGGGWQPQHF
TRBJ1-4	TRBV5-1	-	-	TGCGCCAGCAGCTTGGCAGGACAGAATAATGAAAAACTGTTTTTT	CASSLAGQNNEKLFF
TRBJ1-5	TRBV3-1/TRBV3-2	-	-	TGTGCCAGCAGCAAAGGGGCGCGCAATCAGCCCCAGCATTTT	CASSKGARNQPQHF
TRBJ2-5	TRBV6-1	-	TRBD2	TGTGCCAGCAGTGGCCTTAGCGGGGGGAACCAAGAGACCCAGTACTTC	CASSGLSGGNQETQYF
TRBJ1-2	TRBV6-5	once	TRBD1	TGTGCCAGCTGGTCAGGAGGGGGCGAAAACTATGGCTACACCTTC	CASWSGGGENYGYTF
TRBJ2-7	TRBV18	-	TRBD1	TGTGCCAGCTCTTTGGGACAGGACTACGAGCAGTACTTC	CASSLGQDYEQYF
TRBJ1-5	TRBV19	-	-	TGTGCCAGTAGTATCGCAGGGAATCAGCCCCAGCATTTT	CASSIAGNQPQHF
TRBJ2-7	TRBV6-2/TRBV6-3	-	TRBD2	TGTGCCAGCAGCCCTCTCGCGGGGACTAGCGGATACTACGAGCAGTACTTC	CASSPLAGTSGYYEQYF
TRBJ1-5	TRBV21-1	-	-	TGTGCCAGCAGCAAAGGATCAGGGGGCACGGATAGCAATCAGCCCCAGCATTTT	CASSKGSGGTDSNQPQHF
TRBJ2-3	TRBV15	-	-	TGTGCCACCAGCAGGCCTCCCGAACGGGGGGCAGGAGATACGCAGTATTTT	CATSRPPERGAGDTQYF
TRBJ1-5	TRBV5-1	-	TRBD1	TGCGCCAGCAGCCTGGAGGGGGACAGGGATCAGCCCCAGCATTTT	CASSLEGDRDQPQHF
TRBJ2-5	TRBV6-2/TRBV6-3	-	-	TGTGCCAGCAGTTACGTTGAGGCGGGCCAGTACTTC	CASSYVEAGQYF
TRBJ1-1	TRBV29-1	-	-	TGCAGCGTTAGACCACAGGGGAACACTGAAGCTTTCTTT	CSVRPQGNTEAFF
TRBJ2-5	TRBV28	-	-	TGTGCCAGCAGTTCCATCAGGGGAGATTTGAAGACCCAGTACTTC	CASSSIRGDLKTQYF
TRBJ1-5	TRBV19	-	TRBD1	TGTGCCAGTAGTAAGGACAGGTACGGCAATCAGCCCCAGCATTTT	CASSKDRYGNQPQHF
TRBJ1-2	TRBV6-5	-	-	TGTGCCAGCAAGGAGGGCGGACCTAACTATGGCTACACCTTC	CASKEGGPNYGYTF
TRBJ2-3	TRBV5-1	-	TRBD2	TGCGCCAGCAGCTTGGGGGGACTAGTGGATACGCAGTATTTT	CASSLGGLVDTQYF
TRBJ2-2	TRBV2	-	TRBD2	TGTGCCAGCAGACTCAGCGGGGGGGTGAACACCGGGGAGCTGTTTTTT	CASRLSGGVNTGELFF
TRBJ1-1	TRBV6-2/TRBV6-3	once	TRBD1	TGTGCCAGCAGTGCATTCGGACAGGGACAGTACACTGAAGCTTTCTTT	CASSAFGQGQYTEAFF
TRBJ2-3	TRBV18	-	-	TGTGCCAGCTCAGCCAACTTCAAAGGATCCAACGTGGCTGATCCCAGGGATACGCAGTATTTT	CASSANFKGSNVADPRDTQYF
TRBJ1-1	TRBV3-1/TRBV3-2	-	-	TGTGCCAGCAGTTTAAACAGGGTTAGCGCTGAAGCTTTCTTT	CASSLNRVSAEAFF
TRBJ2-1	TRBV30	-	-	TGTGCCTTCTCCCCGGGGTATGAGCAGTTCTTC	CAFSPGYEQFF
TRBJ2-1	TRBV29-1	-	-	TGCAGCGTTGAAGATCCTAGTGAGCAGTTCTTC	CSVEDPSEQFF
TRBJ1-2	TRBV4-1	-	-	TGCGCCAGCAGCCAAGATACGCGTGGCTACACCTTC	CASSQDTRGYTF
TRBJ1-2	TRBV27	-	-	TGTGCCAGCAGTTTAGTCCCCGGTGTCGACTATGGCTACACCTTC	CASSLVPGVDYGYTF
TRBJ2-7	TRBV7-2	once	TRBD2	TGTGCCAGCAGTCGGAGCGGGACTAGCGGGGGATCTACCTACGAGCAGTACTTC	CASSRSGTSGGSTYEQYF
TRBJ2-5	TRBV5-6	-	TRBD2	TGTGCCAGCAGCTCCTGGAGCGGGGGGGGAGAGACCCAGTACTTC	CASSSWSGGGETQYF